The sequence of this T cell receptor beta chain was determined in a study of control samples from healthy donors and cancer patients. Assay used: immunoSEQ multiplex PCR; TCRdb lists only in-frame clones, some missing. Reported are roughly 200,000 clones; the ten largest clones contain around 2%. The CDR3 spans 15 residues. Trimming took off 2 bases at V and 4 bases at J, with 14 bases between the two ends. Germline loops: CDR1 LGHNT, CDR2 FRNRAP. Input material: blood. V usage is TRBV12-5 and J usage is TRBJ1-2, with D perhaps matching TRBD1 (6 bases). The receptor comes from a woman in her twenties or thirties in good health. CDR3 coding DNA: TGTGCTAGTGGTTTGTCGAGGGGGATACTCTATGGCTACACCTTC. It codes for CASGLSRGILYGYTF.